This is a list of T cell receptor beta chains from one sample in a study of T-cell reconstitution after alpha-beta-depleted transplantation in children. Each CDR3 protein gets one entry after TCRdb re-called the PCR reads with MiXCR. The sample lists about 480,000 distinct CDR3 sequences, approximately 12% occurring once. The sample was PBMCs from the stem cell graft donor, taken from the stem cell graft. The source is a human donor who donated a stem cell graft to a child with combined immunodeficiency. CDR3s include the opening cysteine and the closing phenylalanine or tryptophan. Fields, in order: V gene, clone size, D gene, CDR3 length, J gene, CDR3 DNA, CDR3 protein. A D gene is named only where the DNA matches it firmly. For some rows the clone size is stated as once, few or many, or as a class when expanded; others skip it.

>TRBV27|few|TRBD1|15|TRBJ2-7
TGTGCCAGCAGTTACAGACAGGGTAGAGTAGACGAGCAGTACTTC
CASSYRQGRVDEQYF
>TRBV27|many|TRBD2|16|TRBJ2-1
TGTGCCAGCAGTTCTAGCGGGAGCGACACCTACAATGAGCAGTTCTTC
CASSSSGSDTYNEQFF
>TRBV7-9|NA|TRBD2|16|TRBJ2-1
TGTGCCAGCAGCTTAGGTCGACTAGCGGGTTCCAATGAGCAGTTCTTC
CASSLGRLAGSNEQFF
>TRBV12-3/TRBV12-4|few|NA|12|TRBJ2-3
TGTGCCAGCGGGAATTTGGGGATTACGCAGTATTTT
CASGNLGITQYF
>TRBV7-9|NA|NA|10|TRBJ2-7
TGTGCCAGACGATCTCCCGAGCAGTACTTC
CARRSPEQYF
>TRBV12-3/TRBV12-4|NA|NA|13|TRBJ2-1
TGTGCCAGCAGTTGGGGGGTGGTCAATGAGCAGTTCTTC
CASSWGVVNEQFF
>TRBV18|NA|TRBD2|14|TRBJ2-1
TGTGCCAGCTTCCCCCCTAGCGGCTACAATGAGCAGTTCTTC
CASFPPSGYNEQFF
>TRBV20-1|NA|NA|12|TRBJ1-3
TGCAGTGCTGAAGTAGGCAGAAACACCATATATTTT
CSAEVGRNTIYF
>TRBV7-8|NA|NA|15|TRBJ2-7
TGTGCCAGCAGCTTCGCAGGACGGACCTCCTACGAGCAGTACTTC
CASSFAGRTSYEQYF
>TRBV25-1|NA|TRBD2|18|TRBJ2-1
TGTGCCAGCAGTGAATATGGGAGCGGGAGGGGTTCCTACAATGAGCAGTTCTTC
CASSEYGSGRGSYNEQFF
>TRBV20-1|NA|TRBD1|17|TRBJ2-6
TGCAGTGCTATTGACAGGGGGCGAAGGTCTGGGGCCAACGTCCTGACTTTC
CSAIDRGRRSGANVLTF
>TRBV16|NA|NA|15|TRBJ2-7
TGTGCCAGCAGCACCACTAGGGTGGGTTTCTACGAGCAGTACTTC
CASSTTRVGFYEQYF
>TRBV7-2|few|TRBD2|13|TRBJ2-1
TGTGCCAGCAGCTTGGGAGGGCTCGGGGAGCAGTTCTTC
CASSLGGLGEQFF
>TRBV7-8|NA|NA|16|TRBJ2-3
TGTGCCAGCAGCTTAGGTCAGTTTTTGGTCACAGATACGCAGTATTTT
CASSLGQFLVTDTQYF
>TRBV9|NA|NA|15|TRBJ2-5
TGTGCCAGCAGCCCCAGACTAGTCCCCCAAGAGACCCAGTACTTC
CASSPRLVPQETQYF
>TRBV7-2|NA|NA|12|TRBJ2-5
TGTGCCAGCAGCTTAACCCCTGGCCCGATTTACTTC
CASSLTPGPIYF
>TRBV15|many|TRBD1|17|TRBJ2-3
TGTGCCACCAGCGGGACCTACTCAGGGGGACGCACAGATACGCAGTATTTT
CATSGTYSGGRTDTQYF
>TRBV12-3/TRBV12-4|NA|NA|12|TRBJ1-1
TGTGCCAGCAGTTTATCCGGGGCTGAAGCTTTCTTT
CASSLSGAEAFF
>TRBV4-1|NA|NA|15|TRBJ2-3
TGCGCCAGCAGCCAAGCCGGGGGCCCCACAGATACGCAGTATTTT
CASSQAGGPTDTQYF
>TRBV3-1|NA|NA|12|TRBJ1-2
TGTGCCAGCAGCCTTGGGGTGCTGGGCTACACCTTC
CASSLGVLGYTF
>TRBV12-3/TRBV12-4|NA|TRBD2|18|TRBJ2-5
TGTGCCAGCAGTTCTCTAGTTTGGATAGCGGGAGCACAGTGGGCCCAGTACTTC
CASSSLVWIAGAQWAQYF
>TRBV15|NA|NA|18|TRBJ2-5
TGTGCCACCAGCAGAGATCCTGGCAGGGTAACGTCCTGGGAGACCCAGTACTTC
CATSRDPGRVTSWETQYF
>TRBV9|few|TRBD2|15|TRBJ2-7
TGTGCCAGCAGCGTAGAGAGGGGCGGGGGCTACGAGCAGTACTTC
CASSVERGGGYEQYF
>TRBV19|NA|TRBD2|16|TRBJ2-7
TGTGCCAGTAGTCGTACTAGCGGGAGCTACGCCTCCGAGCAGTACTTC
CASSRTSGSYASEQYF
>TRBV6-2/TRBV6-3|many|TRBD2|14|TRBJ2-7
TGTGCCAGCAGTTTTACTAGCGGGATCGCCGAGCAGTACTTC
CASSFTSGIAEQYF
>TRBV7-8|few|TRBD1|15|TRBJ1-5
TGTGCCAGCAGCTTGGGGACAGGGAATAATCAGCCCCAGCATTTT
CASSLGTGNNQPQHF
>TRBV29-1|many|TRBD2|14|TRBJ2-3
TGCAGCGTTGAAGGCGGGAGGAGCACAGATACGCAGTATTTT
CSVEGGRSTDTQYF
>TRBV5-1|NA|TRBD1|15|TRBJ1-5
TGCGCCAGCACCTTGGCCGGAGGGGGCGGACAGCCCCAGCATTTT
CASTLAGGGGQPQHF
>TRBV29-1|many|NA|11|TRBJ2-1
TGCAGCGTTGCGTTGGTCCGGGAGCAGTTCTTC
CSVALVREQFF
>TRBV3-1|few|TRBD1|19|TRBJ2-6
TGTGCCAGCAGCCAAGATAGGGACAGGGCAGTGTCTGGGGCCAACGTCCTGACTTTC
CASSQDRDRAVSGANVLTF
>TRBV4-3|NA|NA|13|TRBJ1-2
TGCGCCAGCAGCCAAGATCTATACTATGGCTACACCTTC
CASSQDLYYGYTF
>TRBV12-3/TRBV12-4|many|NA|15|TRBJ1-1
TGTGCCAGCAGTTTACTATCGACAACGAACACTGAAGCTTTCTTT
CASSLLSTTNTEAFF
>TRBV9|NA|TRBD1|15|TRBJ2-3
TGTGCCAGCAGCTTATGGGACAGCCCCACAGATACGCAGTATTTT
CASSLWDSPTDTQYF
>TRBV9|NA|TRBD2|16|TRBJ2-3
TGTGCCAGCAGCGCCGGACTAGAGTCTAGCACAGATACGCAGTATTTT
CASSAGLESSTDTQYF
>TRBV29-1|many|NA|14|TRBJ2-3
TGCAGCGCCAAGACAGGTGGATGGGGAGATACGCAGTATTTT
CSAKTGGWGDTQYF
>TRBV20-1|NA|NA|16|TRBJ1-5
TGCAGTGCTAGAGATAGGGCGGGGGCCGTCAATCAGCCCCAGCATTTT
CSARDRAGAVNQPQHF
>TRBV5-1|few|NA|14|TRBJ2-5
TGCGCCAGCAGCCTGATTATCGATAGGGAGACCCAGTACTTC
CASSLIIDRETQYF
>TRBV20-1|NA|NA|15|TRBJ2-1
TGCAGTGCTAGTCCCCCGGGCTTTTCCTACAATGAGCAGTTCTTC
CSASPPGFSYNEQFF
>TRBV4-1|few|TRBD2|20|TRBJ2-1
TGCGCCAGCAGCCCCCGACTCATAGCGGGAGTAGTGGGGTCCTACAATGAGCAGTTCTTC
CASSPRLIAGVVGSYNEQFF
>TRBV11-3|few|TRBD1|17|TRBJ2-1
TGTGCCAGCAGCTCCAGGGGACAGTACCGACATTACAATGAGCAGTTCTTC
CASSSRGQYRHYNEQFF
>TRBV7-7|NA|NA|13|TRBJ1-5
TGTGCCAGCAGCCCGACAGTCAATCAGCCCCAGCATTTT
CASSPTVNQPQHF
>TRBV2|NA|NA|16|TRBJ1-5
TGTGCCAGCAGTGTGGGAAAAACAGGGCTGGATCAGCCCCAGCATTTT
CASSVGKTGLDQPQHF